This paragraph covers one T cell receptor beta chain sequence. The antigen remains unidentified. These data are taken from a study of T cells in Graves' hyperthyroidism and ophthalmopathy. Study-wide results and limits: Model-based prediction identified ophthalmopathy a median about 7 months prior to its onset.

Regions amplified from RNA transcripts were the TCR beta CDR3 regions. The HTBI primer set was used in a first-round RT-PCR of the TCR CDR3. TCRdb passed the multiplex PCR reads through MiXCR, listing each CDR3 protein once. The table lists 400,000 to 500,000 distinct CDR3 sequences, about 15% of them singletons. Germline V gene data show CDR1 as PRHDT and CDR2 as FYEKMQ (reference sequence). V dropped 5 bases and J dropped 5; count of bases not matched to a gene: 6. The CDR3 is made up of 14 amino acids. The receptor comes from a man aged 18 to 29 with Graves' ophthalmopathy. The V call is TRBV13, the J call TRBJ2-5, with 9 bases aligning to TRBD1. The sample comprised blood. CDR3 sequence reads: CASSPTGGSETQYF. Written as DNA, the CDR3 is TGTGCCAGCAGCCCAACAGGGGGCAGTGAGACCCAGTACTTC.